This T cell receptor (beta chain) is from a study of cytomegalovirus exposure and HLA in healthy donors. Whole-study findings and limits: Serostatus for CMV was the only available immune exposure information. The authors later found HLA-associated TCR beta chains more clonally expanded than equally common others. There were about 160 TCR beta chains listed as cytomegalovirus-associated.

Notes on this clone: What it binds is not known.

As for the donors, each was a healthy bone marrow donor. Germline CDR1 and CDR2: SGHNT and YYREEE (reference sequence). V dropped 3 bases and J dropped 10 bases, with 13 bases sitting between them. The CDR3 has 13 amino acids. Both 60 Vbeta primers and 13 Jbeta primers went into the PCR. Clones were sequenced by immunoSEQ multiplex PCR, and TCRdb holds only the in-frame ones, with some missing. Of roughly 190,000 clones listed, roughly 80% are singletons. Input material: PBMCs. This receptor was obtained from a woman aged 25 to 39 in good health and CMV-seropositive. The J gene is TRBJ1-4, the V gene TRBV5-4; no definite D call. CDR3 in amino acids: CASSSPGEGKLFF. In nucleotides, the CDR3 is TGTGCCAGCAGCTCCCCCGGGGAGGGAAAACTGTTTTTT.